A selection of T cell receptor beta chains follows, all from one sample in a study of shared clonotypes between healthy human individuals. Only in-frame clones appear in the TCRdb table, and some are missing; sequencing was by immunoSEQ multiplex PCR. The sample lists approximately 2.1 million clones, approximately 95% seen once, with 0.39% in the top ten. Sequencing was done on a sample of naive CD4+ T cells from PBMCs. The receptors derive from a man aged 18 to 35 in good health. Some clones in this sample may be carry-over from other donors' samples. Each CDR3 is given with its conserved first and last residue. The order of the fields is J gene, V gene, D gene, clone size, CDR3 DNA, CDR3 protein. A D gene is named only where the DNA matches it firmly. Some rows have no size entry. The others give once, few or many, or a class for an expanded clone.

TRBJ2-1 | TRBV29-1 | TRBD1 | NA | TGCAGCGTTGACAGGCAGGGGGCGAATGAGCAGTTCTTC | CSVDRQGANEQFF
TRBJ1-1 | TRBV29-1 | TRBD1 | NA | TGCAGCGTTTGGGACAGGGATAACACTGAAGCTTTCTTT | CSVWDRDNTEAFF
TRBJ2-7 | TRBV10-2 | TRBD1 | once | TGCGCCAGCAGGGAGGCCGGGACAGGAGCCTACGAGCAGTACTTC | CASREAGTGAYEQYF
TRBJ2-5 | TRBV5-1 | TRBD2 | NA | TGCGCCAGCAGCCCGACGACTAGCGGGAGTAAGGAGACCCAGTACTTC | CASSPTTSGSKETQYF
TRBJ1-5 | TRBV27 | NA | NA | TGTGCCAGCAGTGCGTACCCGGCGCGCAATCAGCCCCAGCATTTT | CASSAYPARNQPQHF
TRBJ2-6 | TRBV5-8 | TRBD1 | NA | TGTGCCAGCAGGAGGGGGCCTGGGGCCAACGTCCTGACTTTC | CASRRGPGANVLTF
TRBJ1-2 | TRBV2 | NA | NA | TGTGCCAGCAGTCCTGGGGCGGGAGCTAACTATGGCTACACCTTC | CASSPGAGANYGYTF
TRBJ2-3 | TRBV6-1 | NA | NA | TGTGCCAGCAGTGAAAATGTAGGTGGGCCGGTGGGCACAGATACGCAGTATTTT | CASSENVGGPVGTDTQYF
TRBJ1-3 | TRBV15 | NA | NA | TGTGCCACCAGCAGGTCGTTGACGGACTCTGGAAACACCATATATTTT | CATSRSLTDSGNTIYF
TRBJ2-2 | TRBV12-5 | NA | NA | TGTGCTAGTGGTTTATCGGGGCCGACCGGGGAGCTGTTTTTT | CASGLSGPTGELFF
TRBJ2-1 | TRBV9 | TRBD2 | NA | TGTGCCAGCAGCTTCTCTAGCGGGTTGAGCTCCTACAATGAGCAGTTCTTC | CASSFSSGLSSYNEQFF
TRBJ2-1 | TRBV2 | NA | NA | TGTGCCAGCACCCTATTGAGCTCCTACAATGAGCAGTTCTTC | CASTLLSSYNEQFF
TRBJ1-1 | TRBV7-9 | NA | NA | TGTGCCAGCAGCGAATACAGGAACACTGAAGCTTTCTTT | CASSEYRNTEAFF